This TCR beta chain was observed in a study of blood T cell repertoires in COVID-19. Study as a whole: COVID-19 samples collected from the United States, Italy and Spain covered acute and convalescent phases. T cells, B-cell-depleted T cells, or PBMCs provided the cDNA or gDNA that served as material.

The sample holds one count of this clone. Authors' processing steps: Nucleated cell counts were estimated from reference gene primer amplification. Measured with immunoSEQ multiplex PCR; TCRdb has only the in-frame clones, and not every one. V and J calls and clone size follow that table, whereas D and trimming were derived from the DNA. The sample contains some 130,000 clones, around nine tenths of which appear only once. The TCR sequence derives from a man in his 70s with active COVID-19. What was sequenced was peripheral blood.

DNA for the CDR3: TGCGCCAGCAGCGACCCTGACAGGAGCGAGCAGTACTTC. This gives the protein CASSDPDRSEQYF. This chain joins TRBV5-1 and TRBJ2-7; D is perhaps TRBD1 (6 bases). V was shortened by 4 bases and J by 6 bases, with 14 bases between the two germline ends. The CDR3 consists of 13 residues. Germline V CDR1 and CDR2: SGHRS, YFSETQ.